This entry lists 8 T cell receptor beta chains sequenced from one sample in a study of T cell responses to AZD1222 COVID-19 vaccine. Assay used: immunoSEQ multiplex PCR; TCRdb lists only in-frame clones, some missing. The table includes 90,000 to 150,000 clones, about nine tenths detected once. This sample comprised peripheral blood, obtained on day 0 of AZD1222 vaccination. The receptors shown here come from an adult in good health.

The chain links TRBV19 to TRBJ1-5; D gene uncertain. The CDR3 length is 16 residues. Germline assignment: CDR1 LNHDA and CDR2 SQIVND (reference sequence). V was clipped by 4 bases and J by 0 bases, with 13 bases between them. CDR3 sequence: CASSTWGSHSNQPQHF. CDR3 sequence (DNA): TGTGCCAGTAGTACGTGGGGTTCACATAGCAATCAGCCCCAGCATTTT. Supplemented by reference TRBV19 and TRBJ1-5, the full variable domain reads DGGITQSPKYLFRKEGQNVTLSCEQNLNHDAMYWYRQDPGQGLRLIYYSQIVNDFQKGDIAEGYSVSREKKESFPLTVTSAQKNPTAFYLCASSTWGSHSNQPQHFGDGTRLSIL.

The chain employs TRBV24-1 and TRBJ2-3, with TRBD2 matching 8 bases. The CDR3 extends over 15 amino acids. Germline CDR1 and CDR2: KGHDR and SFDVKD. V lost 7 bases, J lost 0 bases, and 5 bases stayed unmatched. CDR3 loop: CATSEAGASTDTQYF. CDR3 sequence (DNA): TGTGCCACCAGCGAAGCGGGGGCTAGCACAGATACGCAGTATTTT.

The rearrangement uses TRBV7-9 and TRBJ1-2; 8 positions agree with TRBD1. Germline V gives CDR1 SEHNR, CDR2 FQNEAQ (reference sequence). V lost 5 bases, J lost 8 bases, and 10 bases stayed unmatched. The CDR3 contains 14 residues. CDR3 protein: CASSPEGQGRGYTF. CDR3 sequence (DNA): TGTGCCAGCAGCCCCGAAGGACAGGGCCGAGGCTACACCTTC.

This clone was picked up one time. J is TRBJ1-1 and V is TRBV18, with D unresolved. CDR3 length equals 15 residues. The V gene lost 4 bases and the J gene lost 3 bases, with 15 bases spanning the gap. Germline V gene lookup returns CDR1 KGHSH and CDR2 LQKENI. CDR3 sequence: CASSQGPALDTEAFF. CDR3 DNA sequence: TGTGCCAGCTCACAAGGGCCCGCCTTGGACACTGAAGCTTTCTTT.

The chain uses TRBV5-1 and TRBJ1-6; no clear D gene. Germline assignment: CDR1 SGHRS and CDR2 YFSETQ. V lost 0 bases and J 7 bases, leaving 11 bases between the germline ends. This CDR3 comprises 15 residues. The CDR3 here is CASSLGGQINSPLHF. The CDR3 coding sequence is TGCGCCAGCAGCTTGGGGGGTCAGATCAATTCACCCCTCCACTTT.

The chain is built from TRBV6-1 and TRBJ1-2; maybe TRBD1 (6 bases). This CDR3 is built from 16 residues. Germline V gene lookup returns CDR1 MNHNS and CDR2 SASEGT. Trimming took off 3 bases at V and 2 bases at J, with 16 bases between the two ends. CDR3 sequence (DNA): TGTGCCAGCAGTGAGTGGGGGCGACAGCTGAACTATGGCTACACCTTC. Translated: CASSEWGRQLNYGYTF.

This clone showed up just once. The rearrangement uses TRBV28 and TRBJ1-2, with TRBD1 matching over 8 bases. There are 15 residues in the CDR3. The V and J ends lost 5 bases and 0 bases, in that order; junction bases with no gene match: 5. Germline V gives CDR1 MDHEN, CDR2 SYDVKM. CDR3 nucleotides: TGTGCCAGCAGTAACGACAGGGGCACTAACTATGGCTACACCTTC. Its translation is CASSNDRGTNYGYTF.

CDR3 sequence reads: CASSQEGIRHTEAFF. CDR3 DNA: TGCGCCAGCAGCCAAGAGGGCATACGGCACACTGAAGCTTTCTTT. This chain connects TRBV4-3 to TRBJ1-1; D not certain. Germline V gene lookup returns CDR1 LGHNA and CDR2 YSLEER. The CDR3 contains 15 residues. The ends were cut back, 0 bases at V and 3 bases at J, with 11 bases in the middle.